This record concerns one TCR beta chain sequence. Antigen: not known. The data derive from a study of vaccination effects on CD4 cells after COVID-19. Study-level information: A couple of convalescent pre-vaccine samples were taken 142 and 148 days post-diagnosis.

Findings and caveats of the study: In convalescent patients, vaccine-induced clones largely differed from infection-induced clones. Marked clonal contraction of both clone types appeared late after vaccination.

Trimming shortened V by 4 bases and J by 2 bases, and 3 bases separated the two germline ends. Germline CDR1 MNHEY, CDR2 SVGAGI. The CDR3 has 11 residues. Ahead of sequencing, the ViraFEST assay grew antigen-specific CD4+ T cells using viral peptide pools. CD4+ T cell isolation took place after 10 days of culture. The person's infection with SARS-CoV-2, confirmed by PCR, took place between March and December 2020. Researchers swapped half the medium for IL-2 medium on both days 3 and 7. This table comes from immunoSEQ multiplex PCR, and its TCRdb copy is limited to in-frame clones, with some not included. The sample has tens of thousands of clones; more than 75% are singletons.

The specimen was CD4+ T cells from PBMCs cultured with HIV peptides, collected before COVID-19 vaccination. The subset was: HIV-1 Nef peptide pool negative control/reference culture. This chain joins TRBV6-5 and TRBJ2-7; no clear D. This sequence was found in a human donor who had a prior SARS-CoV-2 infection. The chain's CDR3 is CASSWAYEQYF. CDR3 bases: TGTGCCAGCAGTTGGGCCTACGAGCAGTACTTC.